One TCR beta chain is described in this entry. This may come from a read error, since a much larger clone is one base off. This table comes from immunoSEQ multiplex PCR, and its TCRdb copy is limited to in-frame clones, with some not included. The sample lists approximately 74,000 clones; about nine tenths were seen once. This sample was included in a study of T cell responses to AZD1222 COVID-19 vaccine. This CDR3 region has 13 residues. The chain couples TRBV21-1 to TRBJ1-2; the table's D call of TRBD1 was not tested on the DNA. TRBV21-1 is assigned pseudogene status. The sequenced sample was peripheral blood, obtained on day 0 of AZD1222 vaccination. This clonotype was sampled from an adult in good health. The CDR3 reads CASSWTGGGGYTF. CDR3 coding DNA: TGTGCCAGCAGTTGGACAGGGGGCGGTGGCTACACCTTC.